This T cell receptor beta chain appears in the sequencing data of a study of blood T cell repertoires in COVID-19. About the research overall: Donors in the United States, Italy and Spain gave samples during acute or convalescent COVID-19. The cDNA or gDNA used as material had been derived from T cells, B-cell-depleted T cells, or PBMCs.

The CDR3 has 14 residues. V lost 5 bases, J lost 5 bases, and 6 bases stayed unmatched. Germline CDR1 is MNHEY and CDR2 is SVGAGI. In the original workflow: Amplification of reference gene primers provided the estimated nucleated cell counts. Profiling relied on immunoSEQ multiplex PCR, and the TCRdb table lists in-frame clones only, not all of them. That table is the source of V, J and clone size, and D and trimming were worked out from the DNA. The sample includes about 70,000 clones, around 87% of them seen just once. The source of this sequence is a woman between 18 and 29 years old with acute or convalescent COVID-19. The rearrangement joins TRBV6-5 to TRBJ1-1; 9 bases match TRBD1. The sequenced sample consisted of peripheral blood. CDR3 in amino acids: CASSPGTGWTEAFF. The CDR3 DNA sequence: TGTGCCAGCAGTCCAGGGACAGGGTGGACTGAAGCTTTCTTT.